These 29 T cell receptor beta chains were sequenced from one sample in a study of control samples from healthy donors and cancer patients. TCRdb keeps only in-frame clones here, not all; method: immunoSEQ multiplex PCR. Of over 200,000 clones listed, approximately 80% were seen once; the top ten hold about 14%. The sequenced sample was PBMCs. All receptors derive from a woman aged 60 to 75 with lung cancer.

This clone occurred a few times. The V and J genes are TRBV6-6 and TRBJ2-7; D may be TRBD1 (5 bases). The CDR3 has 14 amino acids. Trimming cost V 1 base and J 3 bases, with 10 bases left between them. Germline V lookup: CDR1 MNHNY, CDR2 SVGAGI (reference sequence). The CDR3 DNA is TGTGCCAGCAGTTACTTAGGGCAGGGCTACGAGCAGTACTTC. Its protein product is CASSYLGQGYEQYF.

The V call is TRBV7-2, the J call TRBJ2-5, with D perhaps matching TRBD2 (6 bases). The germline V gene has CDR1 SGHTA and CDR2 FQGNSA. The CDR3 contains 13 residues. The V end was cut by 5 bases, the J end by 6 bases, with 13 bases between. CDR3: CASSRPGGKTQYF. The CDR3 nucleotides are TGTGCCAGCAGCCGCCCAGGCGGGAAGACCCAGTACTTC.

The V call is TRBV4-1, the J call TRBJ1-1, with 8 bases lining up with TRBD1. The CDR3 is made up of 15 amino acids. Per germline, CDR1 MGHRA and CDR2 YSYEKL. Losses at the gene ends were 4 bases for V and 0 bases for J; bases not matched to a gene: 4. For the CDR3, the DNA is TGCGCCAGCAGCCCAACGACAGGGGTGAACACTGAAGCTTTCTTT. This codes for CASSPTTGVNTEAFF.

V is TRBV14 and J is TRBJ1-2; D is uncertain. CDR3 length: 12 residues. Trimming shortened V by 1 base and J by 6 bases, and 6 bases separated the two germline ends. In germline, CDR1 is SGHDN, CDR2 FVKESK. Written as DNA, the CDR3 is TGTGCCAGCAGCCAAGTGGGAGATGGCTACACCTTC. Translation gives CASSQVGDGYTF.

The CDR3 DNA is TGTGCCAGCAGCTCACAGGGCGCTGGGGCCAACGTCCTGACTTTC. It codes for CASSSQGAGANVLTF. The V call is TRBV7-3, the J call TRBJ2-6; D might be TRBD1 (6 bases). V was shortened by 4 bases and J by 2 bases, with 9 bases between the two germline ends. In germline, CDR1 is SGHTA, CDR2 FQGTGA. The CDR3 totals 15 residues.

V is TRBV30 and J is TRBJ2-3, with TRBD2 matching over 10 bases. With 4 bases clipped from V and 0 bases from J, the junction kept 1 base outside the gene matches. The CDR3 length is 14 residues. CDR1 and CDR2 from the germline V gene are GTSNPN and SVGIG (reference sequence). CDR3 bases: TGTGCCTGGACTAGCGGGAGTAGCACAGATACGCAGTATTTT. It translates to CAWTSGSSTDTQYF.

This clone has just a few counts. The chain links TRBV28 to TRBJ1-2, with 8 bases fitting TRBD1. The CDR3 is 14 residues long. The V gene's germline CDR1 is MDHEN and CDR2 SYDVKM. Trimming took 5 bases from V and 8 from J; bases not matched to a gene: 10. The CDR3 sequence is CASSVRDRGGGYTF. In nucleotides, the CDR3 is TGTGCCAGCAGTGTCCGTGACAGGGGAGGAGGCTACACCTTC.

This chain uses TRBV7-2 with TRBJ2-3, with a tentative D call TRBD1 (5 bases). The ends were cut back, 3 bases at V and 1 base at J, with 14 bases in the middle. The CDR3 length is 16 residues. The germline V gene encodes CDR1 SGHTA and CDR2 FQGNSA. The CDR3 region has the DNA TGTGCCAGCAGCTTCTCACCGCGACAGCGCACAGATACGCAGTATTTT. This translates into CASSFSPRQRTDTQYF.

Turning to this clone: This sample also contains other DNA sequences that code for the same CDR3. The chain employs TRBV7-9 and TRBJ2-7; 7 nucleotides line up with TRBD2. CDR1 SEHNR and CDR2 FQNEAQ come from the germline V gene (reference sequence). J gave up 6 bases and V 5 bases, and 13 bases lay outside the gene matches. This CDR3 is built from 15 residues. CDR3 sequence: CASSPWGGEAREQYF. The CDR3 DNA sequence: TGTGCCAGCAGCCCATGGGGGGGGGAGGCCCGCGAGCAGTACTTC.

This clone was detected a few times. This chain joins TRBV6-5 and TRBJ1-4, with D uncertain. Trimming cost V 0 bases and J 5 bases, with 1 base left between them. Germline lookup yields CDR1 MNHEY and CDR2 SVGAGI. This CDR3 contains 12 residues. The CDR3, as DNA: TGTGCCAGCAGTTACTCGAATGAAAAACTGTTTTTT. This gives the protein CASSYSNEKLFF.

This chain links TRBV15 with TRBJ2-1; tentative D call: TRBD1 (6 bases). Germline CDR1 and CDR2: LNHNV and YYDKDF (reference sequence). The CDR3 has 13 amino acids. The ends were cut back, 0 bases at V and 10 bases at J, with 10 bases in the middle. CDR3 amino acids: CATSRDWGTEQFF. CDR3 sequence (DNA): TGTGCCACCAGCAGAGATTGGGGGACAGAGCAGTTCTTC.

The rearrangement uses TRBV2 and TRBJ1-2; 7 bases fit TRBD1. Unmatched junction bases numbered 12, after V lost 4 bases and J lost 7 bases. This CDR3 has 15 residues. CDR1 is SNHLY, CDR2 FYNNEI, per germline. In DNA form, the CDR3 reads TGTGCCAGCAGTGCTCAACGACAGGGTTCGGGTGGCTACACCTTC. It translates to CASSAQRQGSGGYTF.

The rearrangement joins TRBV2 to TRBJ1-5; the D is unclear. Trimming left V 7 bases short and J 3 bases short, with 13 bases between. CDR1 and CDR2 (germline): SNHLY, FYNNEI. This CDR3 region has 14 residues. CDR3 in amino acids: CASTQSSFNQPQHF. In nucleotides, the CDR3 is TGTGCCAGCACCCAAAGCTCTTTCAATCAGCCCCAGCATTTT.

The chain joins TRBV5-4 to TRBJ1-4; D possibly corresponds to TRBD1 (6 bases). The germline gives CDR1 SGHNT, CDR2 YYREEE (reference sequence). CDR3 length: 14 amino acids. Trimming took off 5 bases at V and 4 bases at J, with 12 bases between the two ends. The CDR3 DNA sequence: TGTGCCAGCAGTATACAGGGAAGTAATGAAAAACTGTTTTTT. Encoded protein: CASSIQGSNEKLFF.

The V gene is TRBV3-1 (or the pseudogene TRBV3-2), the J gene TRBJ1-6; 8 bases map to TRBD1. Germline V gene sequence: CDR1 LGHDT, CDR2 YNNKEL (reference sequence). Trimming removed 4 bases from V and 8 bases from J; junction bases left unmatched: 7. The CDR3 loop spans 15 amino acids. This chain's CDR3 is CASSLAGGNDSPLHF. CDR3 coding DNA: TGTGCCAGCAGCCTAGCAGGGGGCAATGATTCACCCCTCCACTTT.

The chain joins TRBV5-4 to TRBJ1-6; D unclear. The CDR3 contains 15 residues. From germline, CDR1 is SGHNT and CDR2 YYREEE (reference sequence). V lost 2 bases and J 1 base, leaving 7 bases between the germline ends. This CDR3 reads CASSFKGSYNSPLHF. The CDR3 bases are TGTGCCAGCAGCTTCAAAGGGTCCTATAATTCACCCCTCCACTTT.

V and J are TRBV5-1 and TRBJ1-1; D gene uncertain. Deletions cut 0 bases from V and 1 base from J, with 7 bases between. This CDR3 has 14 amino acids. The germline V gene has CDR1 SGHRS and CDR2 YFSETQ. The CDR3 loop reads CASSLVGRNTEAFF. DNA for the CDR3: TGCGCCAGCAGCTTGGTGGGGAGGAACACTGAAGCTTTCTTT.

J is TRBJ2-3 and V is TRBV5-1; D remains unclear. The length of the CDR3 is 14 residues. Trimming cost V 4 bases and J 6 bases, with 15 bases left between them. The germline V gene encodes CDR1 SGHRS and CDR2 YFSETQ. CDR3 coding DNA: TGCGCCAGCAGCCAAAGCCCGGGTACGGATACGCAGTATTTT. Its protein is CASSQSPGTDTQYF.

The J gene is TRBJ2-7, the V gene TRBV28; possibly TRBD2 for D (6 bases). The CDR3 runs to 14 residues. Trimming stripped 3 bases from V and 1 base from J, with 10 bases between. From germline, CDR1 is MDHEN and CDR2 SYDVKM. CDR3 bases: TGTGCCAGCAGTTTGGTGGCGGGATCCTACGAGCAGTACTTC. Encoded protein: CASSLVAGSYEQYF.

V and J are TRBV5-1 and TRBJ1-1, with a weak D call TRBD1 (6 bases). The V end lost 6 bases, the J end lost 6 bases, and 21 bases lay between the germline ends. The CDR3 has 15 amino acids. CDR1 and CDR2 from the germline V gene are SGHRS and YFSETQ. The CDR3 DNA is TGCGCCAGCAAAAGTCAGGGGATTGGAAACGCTGAAGCTTTCTTT. This translates into CASKSQGIGNAEAFF.

Turning to this clone: Additional DNA sequences in this sample encode the identical CDR3. The genes are TRBV5-4 and TRBJ2-1, with 13 bases that match TRBD2. After removal of 5 bases from V and 5 bases from J, the junction contained 4 bases not matched to a gene. The CDR3 consists of 15 residues. Germline CDR1 SGHNT, CDR2 YYREEE (reference sequence). The CDR3: CASRAGLAGDNEQFF. CDR3 in DNA: TGTGCCAGCAGGGCCGGACTAGCGGGAGACAATGAGCAGTTCTTC.

The CDR3 spells CASSESGGNQPQHF. The CDR3, as DNA: TGCGCCAGCAGTGAGTCGGGGGGAAATCAGCCCCAGCATTTT. This chain uses TRBV10-2 with TRBJ1-5; tentative D call: TRBD1 (5 bases). This CDR3 contains 14 residues. In germline, CDR1 is WSHSY, CDR2 SAAADI. Trimming left V 0 bases short and J 4 bases short, with 7 bases between.

This clone was detected only a few times. This rearrangement joins TRBV2 to TRBJ1-1, with TRBD1 as a possible D gene (5 bases). Germline-derived CDR1 and CDR2 are SNHLY and FYNNEI. CDR3 size: 14 residues. V dropped 1 base and J dropped 3 bases, with 9 bases sitting between them. The CDR3, as DNA: TGTGCCAGCAGTGAAGAGGGGTGGGACACTGAAGCTTTCTTT. This codes for CASSEEGWDTEAFF.

This rearrangement joins TRBV10-2 to TRBJ1-1; D is ambiguous. Trimming removed 4 bases from V and 1 base from J, with 10 bases in between. This CDR3 has 14 residues. Germline assignment: CDR1 WSHSY and CDR2 SAAADI. CDR3 sequence reads: CASSASGRNTEAFF. The DNA of the CDR3 is TGCGCCAGCAGTGCGTCAGGACGGAACACTGAAGCTTTCTTT.

As concerns this clone: Other DNA sequences of this sample code for an identical CDR3. This chain links TRBV30 with TRBJ1-1; possibly TRBD1 for D (5 bases). Germline values: CDR1 GTSNPN, CDR2 SVGIG (reference sequence). This CDR3 is built from 12 residues. Trimming stripped 0 bases from V and 5 bases from J, with 7 bases between. CDR3 amino acids: CAWSVRGTEAFF. Here the CDR3 DNA reads TGTGCCTGGAGTGTACGGGGGACTGAAGCTTTCTTT.

The V call is TRBV5-8, the J call TRBJ1-5; D perhaps matches TRBD1 (5 bases). Germline-derived CDR1 and CDR2 are SGHTS and YDEGEE. This CDR3 has 15 residues. Trimming shortened V by 4 bases and J by 7 bases, and 18 bases separated the two germline ends. CDR3 DNA: TGTGCCAGCAGCCCGCACCCAGGGTTGGGGCAGCCCCAGCATTTT. This codes for CASSPHPGLGQPQHF.

V and J are TRBV30 and TRBJ2-7; TRBD1 matches at 7 bases. The V and J ends lost 0 bases and 3 bases, in that order; junction bases with no gene match: 5. In germline, CDR1 is GTSNPN, CDR2 SVGIG (reference sequence). The CDR3 is 14 amino acids. The DNA of the CDR3 is TGTGCCTGGAGTGTAAGGGCAGGGGGCTACGAGCAGTACTTC. Protein sequence: CAWSVRAGGYEQYF. The entire variable domain, with the rest obtained from reference TRBV30 and TRBJ2-7, is as follows: SQTIHQWPATLVQPVGSPLSLECTVEGTSNPNLYWYRQAAGRGLQLLFYSVGIGQISSEVPQNLSASRPQDRQFILSSKKLLLSDSGFYLCAWSVRAGGYEQYFGPGTRLTVT.

The chain employs TRBV24-1 and TRBJ1-5; possible D gene TRBD1, 5 bases. The CDR3 runs 15 residues. CDR1 and CDR2 (germline): KGHDR, SFDVKD. The V end lost 5 bases, the J end lost 4 bases, and 14 bases lay between the germline ends. The CDR3 DNA sequence: TGTGCCACCAGTGCTACTAGGGGACCGAATCAGCCCCAGCATTTT. Translated, it gives CATSATRGPNQPQHF.

This clone was observed once. The chain combines TRBV4-2 with TRBJ1-6; no clear D gene. Germline V gene sequence: CDR1 LGHNA, CDR2 YNFKEQ. This CDR3 has 15 amino acids. The V end was cut by 0 bases, the J end by 7 bases, with 10 bases between. The CDR3 reads CASSQEFLGNSPLHF. The CDR3 region has the DNA TGTGCCAGCAGCCAAGAGTTCCTCGGAAATTCACCCCTCCACTTT.